Listed below are T cell receptor beta chains from one sample, sequenced in a study of T cells in Graves' hyperthyroidism and ophthalmopathy. TCRdb used MiXCR to reprocess the multiplex PCR reads, holding one entry per CDR3 protein. The data contain 600,000 to 900,000 distinct CDR3 sequences, 16% of them singletons. Sequencing used blood. The receptors here all came from a man aged 18 to 30 with Graves' hyperthyroidism. CDR3s include the opening cysteine and the closing phenylalanine or tryptophan. D genes are given only for firm matches. Only some rows state a clone size, as once, few, many or a class for expanded clones.

J gene: TRBJ2-1
clone size: many
D gene: NA
V gene: TRBV2
CDR3 DNA: TGTGCCAGCAGTGATTGGGGCAATGAGCAGTTCTTC
CDR3 protein: CASSDWGNEQFF

J gene: TRBJ2-5
clone size: few
D gene: NA
V gene: TRBV9
CDR3 DNA: TGTGCCAGCAGCCCCCGGACTGTAGGACAAGAGACCCAGTACTTC
CDR3 protein: CASSPRTVGQETQYF

J gene: TRBJ2-5
clone size: few
D gene: TRBD2
V gene: TRBV4-1
CDR3 DNA: TGCGCCAGCAGCCGGACTAGCGGGAGCTCAGAGACCCAGTACTTC
CDR3 protein: CASSRTSGSSETQYF

J gene: TRBJ2-1
clone size: many
D gene: TRBD2
V gene: TRBV11-2
CDR3 DNA: TGTGCCAGCAGCGGCGGGACTAGCGGGATTGGTTGGGATGAGCAGTTCTTC
CDR3 protein: CASSGGTSGIGWDEQFF

J gene: TRBJ2-1
clone size: NA
D gene: NA
V gene: TRBV7-9
CDR3 DNA: TGTGCCAGCAGATTAAGCGGGGACAATGAGCAGTCCTTC
CDR3 protein: CASRLSGDNEQSF

J gene: TRBJ1-1
clone size: few
D gene: NA
V gene: TRBV6-5
CDR3 DNA: TGTGCCAGCAGTTACTCGATAGAGGGCCTTATGAACACTGAAGCTTTCTTT
CDR3 protein: CASSYSIEGLMNTEAFF

J gene: TRBJ2-3
clone size: many
D gene: NA
V gene: TRBV28
CDR3 DNA: TGTGCCAGCAGTTTTGGGATACGCACAGATACGCAGTATTTT
CDR3 protein: CASSFGIRTDTQYF

J gene: TRBJ2-6
clone size: NA
D gene: TRBD2
V gene: TRBV6-1
CDR3 DNA: TGTGCCAGCAATCTTGGGGGGGCTGGGGCCAACGTCCTGACTTTC
CDR3 protein: CASNLGGAGANVLTF

J gene: TRBJ2-3
clone size: few
D gene: NA
V gene: TRBV20-1
CDR3 DNA: TGCAGCGTTGAAAGCCAGCCTAGCACAGATACGCAGTATTTT
CDR3 protein: CSVESQPSTDTQYF

J gene: TRBJ2-1
clone size: many
D gene: NA
V gene: TRBV30
CDR3 DNA: TGTGCCTGGAGTGAGGGTACAGAGCAGTTCTTC
CDR3 protein: CAWSEGTEQFF

J gene: TRBJ1-1
clone size: NA
D gene: NA
V gene: TRBV6-1
CDR3 DNA: TGTGCCAGCAGTTATCCCAGGGAACGACGTTTTCTCATGAACACTGAAGCTTTCTTT
CDR3 protein: CASSYPRERRFLMNTEAFF

J gene: TRBJ2-7
clone size: many
D gene: NA
V gene: TRBV11-3
CDR3 DNA: TGTGCCAGCAGCTTATTCCTCCGGAGGACGTCTGGGTACGAGCAGTACTTC
CDR3 protein: CASSLFLRRTSGYEQYF

J gene: TRBJ2-1
clone size: few
D gene: NA
V gene: TRBV29-1
CDR3 DNA: TGCAGCGTTGAAAGGGCGGGCAGCTCCTACAATGAGCAGTTCTTC
CDR3 protein: CSVERAGSSYNEQFF

J gene: TRBJ1-1
clone size: NA
D gene: TRBD1
V gene: TRBV29-1
CDR3 DNA: TGCAGCGCCCGAGGGGGCGTCGGTGAAGCTTTCTTT
CDR3 protein: CSARGGVGEAFF

J gene: TRBJ2-5
clone size: NA
D gene: NA
V gene: TRBV27
CDR3 DNA: TGTGCCAGCAGTTTTGCACAGGAAGAGACCCAGTACTTC
CDR3 protein: CASSFAQEETQYF

J gene: TRBJ2-5
clone size: NA
D gene: NA
V gene: TRBV7-2
CDR3 DNA: TGTGCCAGCATTCCCGCAGGGAATCAAGAGACCCAGTACTTC
CDR3 protein: CASIPAGNQETQYF

J gene: TRBJ1-2
clone size: NA
D gene: NA
V gene: TRBV15
CDR3 DNA: TGTGCCACCAGCAGAGGGCAGGGAACCTATGGCTACACCTTC
CDR3 protein: CATSRGQGTYGYTF

J gene: TRBJ2-3
clone size: few
D gene: TRBD2
V gene: TRBV20-1
CDR3 DNA: TGCAGTGCTAGAGATCCTAGCGGGAGTGGAGATACGCAGTATTTT
CDR3 protein: CSARDPSGSGDTQYF

J gene: TRBJ2-1
clone size: many
D gene: NA
V gene: TRBV20-1
CDR3 DNA: TGCAGTGCTGGGGTGGCCCGGAGGGGCAATGAGCAGTTCTTC
CDR3 protein: CSAGVARRGNEQFF

J gene: TRBJ2-2
clone size: NA
D gene: NA
V gene: TRBV6-6
CDR3 DNA: TGTGCCAGCAGTTACTCCCGGACAATTACCGGGGAGCTGTTTTTT
CDR3 protein: CASSYSRTITGELFF

J gene: TRBJ2-7
clone size: many
D gene: TRBD2
V gene: TRBV11-2
CDR3 DNA: TGTGCCAGCAGCATCGTTAGCGGGAGTTTCTACGAGCAGTACTTC
CDR3 protein: CASSIVSGSFYEQYF

J gene: TRBJ2-1
clone size: NA
D gene: NA
V gene: TRBV7-2
CDR3 DNA: TGTGCCAGCATCCACCGGACGTCCGATGTGCAGTTCTTC
CDR3 protein: CASIHRTSDVQFF

J gene: TRBJ2-5
clone size: NA
D gene: TRBD2
V gene: TRBV7-3
CDR3 DNA: TGTGCCAGCAGCCGAGGGACTAGCGATCCCCAGTACTTC
CDR3 protein: CASSRGTSDPQYF

J gene: TRBJ2-7
clone size: NA
D gene: TRBD2
V gene: TRBV4-3
CDR3 DNA: TGCGCCAGCAGCCAAACCTGGACTAGCGGGAGGGCCCTCCACGAGCAGTACTTC
CDR3 protein: CASSQTWTSGRALHEQYF

J gene: TRBJ1-1
clone size: many
D gene: NA
V gene: TRBV7-9
CDR3 DNA: TGTGCCAGCAGCTCGTCCTGGACCGAAGCTTTCTTT
CDR3 protein: CASSSSWTEAFF

J gene: TRBJ1-5
clone size: many
D gene: TRBD1
V gene: TRBV6-2/TRBV6-3
CDR3 DNA: TGTGCCAGCAGTCCCGGGACAGGGGGTTACCAGCCCCAGCATTTT
CDR3 protein: CASSPGTGGYQPQHF

J gene: TRBJ1-2
clone size: NA
D gene: NA
V gene: TRBV6-5
CDR3 DNA: TGTGCCAGCAGTTACCTGGGACCGCCATCGGACTATGGCTACACCTTC
CDR3 protein: CASSYLGPPSDYGYTF

J gene: TRBJ2-1
clone size: NA
D gene: NA
V gene: TRBV7-6
CDR3 DNA: TGTGCCAGCAGCTCGGTCCGGACCAGAAATGAGCAGTTCTTC
CDR3 protein: CASSSVRTRNEQFF

J gene: TRBJ2-7
clone size: many
D gene: NA
V gene: TRBV7-2
CDR3 DNA: TGTGCCAGCAGTGACAGCACCTACGAGCAGTACTTC
CDR3 protein: CASSDSTYEQYF

J gene: TRBJ1-5
clone size: many
D gene: NA
V gene: TRBV4-2
CDR3 DNA: TGTGCCAGCAGCTTCTTCGGCAGTAGCAATCAGCCCCAGCATTTT
CDR3 protein: CASSFFGSSNQPQHF

J gene: TRBJ2-1
clone size: once
D gene: NA
V gene: TRBV29-1
CDR3 DNA: TGCAGCGTTGAAGGTGCGGACAAGGTTTCCTACAATGAGCAGTTCTTC
CDR3 protein: CSVEGADKVSYNEQFF

J gene: TRBJ2-7
clone size: NA
D gene: NA
V gene: TRBV9
CDR3 DNA: TGTGCCAGCAGCGGAAGCACGGGGGTAGCCTACGAGCAGTACTTC
CDR3 protein: CASSGSTGVAYEQYF

J gene: TRBJ2-3
clone size: many
D gene: NA
V gene: TRBV3-1
CDR3 DNA: TGTGCCAGCAGCCAAGGTTGGGATACGCAGTATTTT
CDR3 protein: CASSQGWDTQYF

J gene: TRBJ1-6
clone size: many
D gene: NA
V gene: TRBV15
CDR3 DNA: TGTGCCACCAGCAGCGCAAGGGGACTGGGGAATTCACCCCTCCACTTT
CDR3 protein: CATSSARGLGNSPLHF

J gene: TRBJ2-1
clone size: many
D gene: NA
V gene: TRBV18
CDR3 DNA: TGTGCCAGCTCACCCGGAAGCTTAGCCGGGATCAATGAGCAGTTCTTC
CDR3 protein: CASSPGSLAGINEQFF

J gene: TRBJ1-1
clone size: NA
D gene: NA
V gene: TRBV20-1
CDR3 DNA: TGCAGTGCTAGAGATCACTTGTGGGGCACTGAAGCTTTCTTT
CDR3 protein: CSARDHLWGTEAFF

J gene: TRBJ2-7
clone size: few
D gene: NA
V gene: TRBV30
CDR3 DNA: TGTGCCTGGAGTGGGACTGGGCGGGAGCAGTACTTC
CDR3 protein: CAWSGTGREQYF

J gene: TRBJ2-3
clone size: few
D gene: TRBD2
V gene: TRBV20-1
CDR3 DNA: TGCAGTGCGGAGCCACTAGCGGGAGTAGCAGATACGCAGTATTTT
CDR3 protein: CSAEPLAGVADTQYF

J gene: TRBJ1-1
clone size: many
D gene: NA
V gene: TRBV28
CDR3 DNA: TGTGCCTCCGGAGAAGCTTTCTTT
CDR3 protein: CASGEAFF

J gene: TRBJ2-3
clone size: few
D gene: NA
V gene: TRBV5-1
CDR3 DNA: TGCGCCAGCAGCTTGGAGGGTTTGCTCGCCGGGGGAGATACGCAGTATTTT
CDR3 protein: CASSLEGLLAGGDTQYF

J gene: TRBJ2-1
clone size: few
D gene: TRBD2
V gene: TRBV20-1
CDR3 DNA: TGCAGTGCTAGTGTCCTGACTAGCGGGAGGCACTTAGACAATGAGCAGTTCTTC
CDR3 protein: CSASVLTSGRHLDNEQFF

J gene: TRBJ1-6
clone size: few
D gene: TRBD1
V gene: TRBV18
CDR3 DNA: TGTGCCAGCTCACTACAGACAGGGTTTGATTCACCCCTCCACTTT
CDR3 protein: CASSLQTGFDSPLHF